A single sample is the source of the 10 T cell receptor beta chains below, sequenced in a study of STAT5B mutations in CD4+ large granular lymphocyte leukemia. Sequencing used immunoSEQ multiplex PCR; TCRdb keeps in-frame clones, though not all of them. This sample has 7,500 to 10,000 clones, with around 83% found just once. Sequences were obtained from PBMCs. The receptors derive from a man between 60 and 75 years old with CD4+ T-cell large granular lymphocyte leukemia.

The rearrangement uses TRBV28 and TRBJ1-3; D gene ambiguous. CDR3 length equals 14 residues. The V gene's germline CDR1 is MDHEN and CDR2 SYDVKM. Trimming cost V 5 bases and J 0 bases, with 8 bases left between them. The CDR3 reads CASSLGISGNTIYF. CDR3 DNA sequence: TGTGCCAGCAGTCTGGGGATCTCTGGAAACACCATATATTTT.

The rearrangement joins TRBV28 to TRBJ1-3; D possibly corresponds to TRBD1 (6 bases). There are 14 residues in the CDR3. Germline V gene lookup returns CDR1 MDHEN and CDR2 SYDVKM. V gave up 5 bases and J gave up 12 bases, with 20 bases separating them. The DNA for the CDR3 is TGTGCCAGCAGTCGCAGGGGCGGACTAGGGGACATATATTTT. Amino acid sequence: CASSRRGGLGDIYF.

The chain carries TRBV6-4 and TRBJ2-2; D is undetermined. The germline V gene has CDR1 MRHNA and CDR2 SNTAGT. Between the trimmed V and J ends, which lost 4 bases and 5 bases, there was a span of 8 bases. The CDR3 contains 13 residues. This chain's CDR3 is CASSGGETGELFF. CDR3 sequence (DNA): TGTGCCAGCAGTGGTGGAGAAACCGGGGAGCTGTTTTTT.

This clone was seen a few times. V usage is TRBV6-6 and J usage is TRBJ2-7, with D unclear. The CDR3 spans 13 residues. Trimming pared 7 bases from V and 2 bases from J, leaving 12 bases between. Germline V CDR1 and CDR2: MNHNY, SVGAGI (reference sequence). Here the CDR3 DNA reads TGTGCCAGCACTCCAGACACAGCCTACGAGCAGTACTTC. Translated: CASTPDTAYEQYF.

This chain connects TRBV29-1 to TRBJ1-2; a weak D match, TRBD1 (5 bases). CDR3 length: 12 residues. The V gene's germline CDR1 is SQVTM and CDR2 ANQGSEA. V was trimmed by 3 bases and J by 4 bases, leaving 9 bases between them. This CDR3 reads CSVEGQTYGYTF. The CDR3 region has the DNA TGCAGCGTTGAGGGGCAGACCTATGGCTACACCTTC. Together with reference TRBV29-1 and TRBJ1-2, the CDR3 gives the full variable domain: SAVISQKPSRDICQRGTSLTIQCQVDSQVTMMFWYRQQPGQSLTLIATANQGSEATYESGFVIDKFPISRPNLTFSTLTVSNMSPEDSSIYLCSVEGQTYGYTFGSGTRLTVV.

The chain employs TRBV5-1 and TRBJ1-1, with D tentatively TRBD1 (5 bases). V was pared by 0 bases and J by 11 bases, with 14 bases between. This CDR3 contains 13 residues. Germline V gene data show CDR1 as SGHRS and CDR2 as YFSETQ. CDR3 sequence reads: CASSLGDGGRAFF. The CDR3 coding sequence is TGCGCCAGCAGCTTGGGAGATGGGGGAAGGGCTTTCTTT.

This clone was picked up one time. V gene TRBV27 combines with J gene TRBJ2-7, with 7 bases aligning to TRBD2. J gave up 5 bases and V 0 bases, and 19 bases lay outside the gene matches. The CDR3 is 19 amino acids. Germline CDR1 reads MNHEY; CDR2 reads SMNVEV (reference sequence). For the CDR3, the DNA is TGTGCCAGCAGTTTATCGGGCAGAGAGTGGACTAGGAGTATCGACGAGCAGTACTTC. Amino acids: CASSLSGREWTRSIDEQYF.

The chain combines TRBV27 with TRBJ2-1; 10 bases align to TRBD2. CDR3 length: 14 amino acids. CDR1 and CDR2 (germline): MNHEY, SMNVEV (reference sequence). J lost 7 bases, V lost 5 bases, and 5 bases had no gene match. CDR3 in DNA: TGTGCCAGCAGTAAACTAGCGGGGTTAAATGAGCAGTTCTTC. Translating gives CASSKLAGLNEQFF.

V is TRBV4-1 and J is TRBJ2-6; the D is unclear. Trimming took off 1 base at V and 0 bases at J, with 16 bases between the two ends. The CDR3 extends over 19 amino acids. Germline V lookup: CDR1 MGHRA, CDR2 YSYEKL. CDR3 region: CASSQVQFGPISGANVLTF. CDR3 DNA: TGCGCCAGCAGCCAAGTTCAATTCGGACCGATCTCTGGGGCCAACGTCCTGACTTTC.

CDR3 sequence: CASSQVLDPAYEQYF. DNA of the CDR3: TGCGCCAGCAGCCAAGTCTTAGACCCGGCCTACGAGCAGTACTTC. V gene TRBV4-1 combines with J gene TRBJ2-7, with D hard to call. The germline V gene encodes CDR1 MGHRA and CDR2 YSYEKL. Trimming removed 1 base from V and 2 bases from J, with 12 bases in between. The CDR3 runs 15 residues.